The present T cell receptor beta chain was sequenced within a study of blood T cell repertoires in COVID-19. Study-level information: Italy, Spain and the United States were the sources of the convalescent and acute COVID-19 samples. In each case, the material was cDNA or gDNA derived from T cells, B-cell-depleted T cells, or PBMCs.

The CDR3 has 15 amino acids. Germline-derived CDR1 and CDR2 are SGHTA and FQGNSA. Trimming took 3 bases from V and 8 from J; bases not matched to a gene: 11. TCRdb's table, derived via immunoSEQ multiplex PCR, lists solely in-frame clones and lacks some. The table lists around 160,000 clones, about 90% of them singletons. The chain is built from TRBV7-2 and TRBJ1-2; 8 positions agree with TRBD1. This receptor was taken from a human donor in a cohort sampled during active COVID-19. Sequenced sample: peripheral blood. The DNA for the CDR3 is TGTGCCAGCAGCTTTTCACATGACAGGGGAGCCGGCTACACCTTC. It translates to CASSFSHDRGAGYTF.